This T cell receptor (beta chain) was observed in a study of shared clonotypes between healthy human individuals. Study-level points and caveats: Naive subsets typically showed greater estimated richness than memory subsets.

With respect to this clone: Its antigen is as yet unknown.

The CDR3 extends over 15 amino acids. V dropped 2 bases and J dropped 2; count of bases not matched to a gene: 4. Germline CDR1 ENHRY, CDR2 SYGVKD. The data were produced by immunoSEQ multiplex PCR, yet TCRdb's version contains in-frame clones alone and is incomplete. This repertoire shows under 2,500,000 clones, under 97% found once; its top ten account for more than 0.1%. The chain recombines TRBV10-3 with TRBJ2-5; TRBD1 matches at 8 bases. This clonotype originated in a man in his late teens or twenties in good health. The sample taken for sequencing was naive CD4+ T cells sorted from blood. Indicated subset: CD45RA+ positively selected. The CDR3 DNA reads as TGTGCCATCAGTGAGCCGACAGGGGTGCAAGAGACCCAGTACTTC. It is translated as CAISEPTGVQETQYF.